The next 20 T cell receptor beta chains were all read from a single sample in a study of PD-1 blockade in mismatch repair-deficient tumors. This table comes from immunoSEQ multiplex PCR, and its TCRdb copy is limited to in-frame clones, with some not included. The data hold 130,000 or so clones, with around 86% observed a single time. The source was peripheral blood, collected 44 weeks after starting pembrolizumab. Source of these receptors: an adult with mismatch repair-deficient cancer.

This clone has a handful of counts. The genes are TRBV6-1 and TRBJ2-1, with TRBD2 matching over 7 bases. Germline V gives CDR1 MNHNS, CDR2 SASEGT. CDR3 length equals 15 residues. The V gene end was trimmed by 4 bases and the J gene end by 3 bases; junction bases not matched to a gene: 6. The CDR3 region has the DNA TGTGCCAGCAGTGCGAGCGGGGCCCTCTACAATGAGCAGTTCTTC. This sequence encodes CASSASGALYNEQFF.

V is TRBV6-5 and J is TRBJ2-3; D is possibly TRBD1 (6 bases). Germline CDR1 and CDR2: MNHEY and SVGAGI. CDR3 length: 13 amino acids. V was clipped by 2 bases and J by 4 bases, with 7 bases between them. CDR3 DNA: TGTGCCAGCAGTTACACAGGGTCAGATACGCAGTATTTT. The encoded protein is CASSYTGSDTQYF.

The chain is built from TRBV27 and TRBJ1-4; 8 bases match TRBD1. The ends lost 5 bases at V and 8 bases at J; junction bases unmatched: 7. The germline V gene encodes CDR1 MNHEY and CDR2 SMNVEV (reference sequence). The CDR3 length is 14 residues. CDR3 sequence (DNA): TGTGCCAGCAGTGCTGGACAGGGTCGGGAAAAACTGTTTTTT. This gives the protein CASSAGQGREKLFF.

CDR3 nucleotide sequence: TGTGCCAGCAGTTTCGCAGATACGCAGTATTTT. The encoded protein is CASSFADTQYF. The V and J genes are TRBV27 and TRBJ2-3; D uncertain. Germline CDR1 reads MNHEY; CDR2 reads SMNVEV (reference sequence). The CDR3 extends over 11 amino acids. Trimming left V 3 bases short and J 4 bases short, with 2 bases between.

The chain's CDR3 is CASRRWTSGNNEQFF. The CDR3 DNA is TGTGCCAGCAGGAGATGGACTAGCGGGAACAATGAGCAGTTCTTC. The rearrangement uses TRBV28 and TRBJ2-1, with TRBD2 identical over 12 bases. Germline CDR1 and CDR2: MDHEN and SYDVKM. The J segment lost 5 bases and the V segment lost 6 bases, leaving 5 bases of the junction unmatched. The CDR3 sequence is 15 residues long.

V is TRBV11-3 and J is TRBJ2-7; D is tentatively TRBD1 or TRBD2 (5 bases each). The CDR3 extends over 15 amino acids. V lost 5 bases, J lost 0 bases, and 14 bases lay in between. Germline V CDR1 and CDR2: SGHNT, YENEEA. This chain's CDR3 is CASSRAGSGSYEQYF. Written as DNA, the CDR3 is TGTGCCAGCAGCCGAGCAGGGAGCGGCTCCTACGAGCAGTACTTC.

The V call is TRBV7-2, the J call TRBJ2-2, with TRBD1 matching over 7 bases. The V gene end was trimmed by 3 bases and the J gene end by 2 bases; junction bases not matched to a gene: 9. Germline CDR1 is SGHTA and CDR2 is FQGNSA. The CDR3 contains 17 residues. CDR3 DNA: TGTGCCAGCAGCTTTGCCGCCAGGGGGAGAAACACCGGGGAGCTGTTTTTT. It specifies CASSFAARGRNTGELFF. The complete variable domain, with remaining parts taken from reference TRBV7-2 and TRBJ2-2, reads GAGVSQSPSNKVTEKGKDVELRCDPISGHTALYWYRQSLGQGLEFLIYFQGNSAPDKSGLPSDRFSAERTGGSVSTLTIQRTQQEDSAVYLCASSFAARGRNTGELFFGEGSRLTVL.

V usage is TRBV6-5 and J usage is TRBJ2-7; D may match TRBD1 or TRBD2 (6 bases each). The CDR3 spans 15 residues. Trimming removed 6 bases at V and 1 base at J, with 16 bases between. Per germline, CDR1 MNHEY and CDR2 SVGAGI. The DNA of the CDR3 is TGTGCCAGCAGCCCGGGGGCGCCCCATTCCTACGAGCAGTACTTC. Translating gives CASSPGAPHSYEQYF.

The V call is TRBV11-3, the J call TRBJ2-3; perhaps TRBD1 as D (5 bases). The CDR3 spans 14 residues. Trimming removed 5 bases from V and 1 base from J, with 10 bases in between. Germline V gives CDR1 SGHNT, CDR2 YENEEA. The CDR3 DNA reads TGTGCCAGCAGCCTAATGACAGGCACAGATACGCAGTATTTT. Amino acids: CASSLMTGTDTQYF.

The chain combines TRBV28 with TRBJ2-5; perhaps TRBD2 as D (5 bases). With 5 bases removed from V and 1 base from J, the gap between germline ends came to 8 bases. This CDR3 is built from 13 residues. Per germline, CDR1 MDHEN and CDR2 SYDVKM. In DNA form, the CDR3 reads TGTGCCAGCAGTCTCGAGGGCCAAGAGACCCAGTACTTC. It specifies CASSLEGQETQYF.

The chain links TRBV4-2 to TRBJ2-1, with 8 nucleotides matching TRBD2. The germline CDR1 and CDR2 sequences are LGHNA and YNFKEQ. V lost 4 bases to trimming and J lost 0 bases; unmatched junction nucleotides: 14. The CDR3 is 19 residues long. CDR3 protein: CASSPWTRGRLSSYNEQFF. In DNA, the CDR3 is TGTGCCAGCAGCCCGTGGACTCGCGGGAGGTTAAGCTCCTACAATGAGCAGTTCTTC.

This chain connects TRBV5-1 to TRBJ2-1, with TRBD2 matching over 12 bases. Germline V gene data show CDR1 as SGHRS and CDR2 as YFSETQ. The J segment lost 6 bases and the V segment lost 4 bases, leaving 2 bases of the junction unmatched. The CDR3 sequence is 14 residues long. The CDR3 region is CASSMGLAGNEQFF. CDR3 nucleotides: TGCGCCAGCAGCATGGGACTAGCGGGCAATGAGCAGTTCTTC.

The chain couples TRBV5-1 to TRBJ1-1, with no clear D. The germline V gene has CDR1 SGHRS and CDR2 YFSETQ. The CDR3 spans 13 residues. The V gene lost 2 bases and the J gene lost 1 base, with 6 bases spanning the gap. The CDR3 loop is CASSFSGNTEAFF. In nucleotides, the CDR3 is TGCGCCAGCAGCTTCTCAGGGAACACTGAAGCTTTCTTT.

The V call is TRBV29-1, the J call TRBJ2-2, with 9 nucleotides matching TRBD1. V was pared by 4 bases and J by 6 bases, with 6 bases of the junction left unmatched. Germline V lookup: CDR1 SQVTM, CDR2 ANQGSEA. The length of the CDR3 is 14 residues. In nucleotides, the CDR3 is TGCAGCGTTGGGAGGACAGGGGACTCCGGGGAGCTGTTTTTT. The encoded protein is CSVGRTGDSGELFF.

This sequence joins TRBV20-1 and TRBJ2-1, with D unresolved. V was clipped by 3 bases and J by 9 bases, with 6 bases between them. Germline CDR1 and CDR2: DFQATT and SNEGSKA (reference sequence). This CDR3 has 10 amino acids. The DNA for the CDR3 is TGCAGTGCTAGCCTAGGTGAGCAGTTCTTC. Translation gives CSASLGEQFF.

The chain recombines TRBV15 with TRBJ2-4; perhaps TRBD2 as D (6 bases). Germline lookup yields CDR1 LNHNV and CDR2 YYDKDF (reference sequence). The germline V and J ends were trimmed by 1 base and 0 bases, with 13 bases remaining between them. The CDR3 loop spans 17 amino acids. Here the CDR3 reads CATSRGAGTLAKNIQYF. The CDR3 DNA follows: TGTGCCACCAGCAGAGGGGCGGGAACACTAGCCAAAAACATTCAGTACTTC. The variable domain in full, completed from reference TRBV15 and TRBJ2-4, reads DAMVIQNPRYQVTQFGKPVTLSCSQTLNHNVMYWYQQKSSQAPKLLFHYYDKDFNNEADTPDNFQSRRPNTSFCFLDIRSPGLGDTAMYLCATSRGAGTLAKNIQYFGAGTRLSVL.

Notes on this clone: At the DNA level, this CDR3 is encoded by other sequences in the same sample as well. The V call is TRBV10-3, the J call TRBJ2-1; D unclear. This CDR3 is built from 13 residues. CDR1 and CDR2 from the germline V gene are ENHRY and SYGVKD. V gave up 3 bases and J gave up 3 bases, with 6 bases separating them. The CDR3 sequence: CAISDPDYNEQFF. The DNA of the CDR3 is TGTGCCATCAGTGACCCGGACTACAATGAGCAGTTCTTC.

This chain connects TRBV2 to TRBJ1-1; D is uncertain. The V end was cut by 6 bases, the J end by 6 bases, with 11 bases between. There are 12 residues in the CDR3. Looked up from germline, CDR1 is SNHLY and CDR2 is FYNNEI. The CDR3 here is CASRLKIAEAFF. The DNA of the CDR3 is TGTGCCAGCAGGCTGAAGATAGCTGAAGCTTTCTTT.

The rearrangement uses TRBV9 and TRBJ1-4; D is ambiguous. V lost 0 bases and J lost 5, with 11 bases in between. Looked up from germline, CDR1 is SGDLS and CDR2 is YYNGEE. The CDR3 spans 15 residues. CDR3 sequence: CASSVDNGRNEKLFF. CDR3 nucleotides: TGTGCCAGCAGCGTAGATAACGGACGGAATGAAAAACTGTTTTTT.

The rearrangement joins TRBV4-1 to TRBJ1-4; perhaps TRBD1 as D (6 bases). V was cut by 5 bases and J by 7 bases, with 23 bases left in between. The CDR3 is made up of 17 amino acids. Germline V lookup: CDR1 MGHRA, CDR2 YSYEKL. CDR3 region: CASSDYGGGPYPEKLFF. The CDR3 nucleotides are TGCGCCAGCAGCGACTATGGCGGGGGGCCCTATCCTGAAAAACTGTTTTTT.